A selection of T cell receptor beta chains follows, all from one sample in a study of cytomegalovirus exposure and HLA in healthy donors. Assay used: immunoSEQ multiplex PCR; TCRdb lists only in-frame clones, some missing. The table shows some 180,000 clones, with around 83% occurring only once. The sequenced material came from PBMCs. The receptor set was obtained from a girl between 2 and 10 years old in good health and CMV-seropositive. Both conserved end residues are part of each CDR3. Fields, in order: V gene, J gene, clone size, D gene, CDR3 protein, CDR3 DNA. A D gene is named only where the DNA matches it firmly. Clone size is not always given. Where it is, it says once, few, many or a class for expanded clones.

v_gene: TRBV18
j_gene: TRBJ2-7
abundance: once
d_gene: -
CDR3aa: CASSPPNIQFHYEQYF
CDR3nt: TGTGCCAGCTCACCACCGAACATTCAGTTCCACTACGAGCAGTACTTC

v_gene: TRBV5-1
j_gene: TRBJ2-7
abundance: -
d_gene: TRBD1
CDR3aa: CASSHGTGNEQYF
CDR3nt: TGCGCCAGCAGCCACGGGACAGGGAACGAGCAGTACTTC

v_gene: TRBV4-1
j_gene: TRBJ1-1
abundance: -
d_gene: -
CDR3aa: CASSQLSGWGLGTEAFF
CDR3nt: TGCGCCAGCAGCCAACTCTCCGGGTGGGGGCTTGGCACTGAAGCTTTCTTT

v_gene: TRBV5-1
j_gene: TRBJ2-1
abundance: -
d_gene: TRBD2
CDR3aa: CASSLISGSYNEQFF
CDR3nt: TGCGCCAGCAGCTTGATTAGCGGGAGCTACAATGAGCAGTTCTTC

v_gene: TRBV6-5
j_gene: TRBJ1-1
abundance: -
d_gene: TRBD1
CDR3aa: CASTLGQGFTEAFF
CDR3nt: TGTGCCAGCACCCTTGGACAGGGTTTTACTGAAGCTTTCTTT

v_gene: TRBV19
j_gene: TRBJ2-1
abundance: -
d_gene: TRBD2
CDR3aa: CASSYSGPSYNEQFF
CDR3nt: TGTGCCAGTAGTTATAGCGGGCCTTCCTACAATGAGCAGTTCTTC

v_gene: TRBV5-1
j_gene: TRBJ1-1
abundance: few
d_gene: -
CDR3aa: CASSPRPRGTDNTEAFF
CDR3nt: TGCGCCAGCAGCCCCCGGCCCCGCGGGACTGATAACACTGAAGCTTTCTTT

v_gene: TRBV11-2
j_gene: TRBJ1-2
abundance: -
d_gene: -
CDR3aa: CASSLVLPDSYTF
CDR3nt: TGTGCCAGCAGCTTAGTACTGCCTGATAGCTACACCTTC

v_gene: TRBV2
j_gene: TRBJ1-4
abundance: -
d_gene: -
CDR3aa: CASSGFSATNEKLFF
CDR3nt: TGTGCCAGCAGTGGCTTCAGTGCAACTAATGAAAAACTGTTTTTT

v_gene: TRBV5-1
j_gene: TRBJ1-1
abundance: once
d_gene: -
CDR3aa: CASSKDGSTGDTEAFF
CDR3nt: TGCGCCAGCAGCAAGGACGGCTCGACGGGGGACACTGAAGCTTTCTTT